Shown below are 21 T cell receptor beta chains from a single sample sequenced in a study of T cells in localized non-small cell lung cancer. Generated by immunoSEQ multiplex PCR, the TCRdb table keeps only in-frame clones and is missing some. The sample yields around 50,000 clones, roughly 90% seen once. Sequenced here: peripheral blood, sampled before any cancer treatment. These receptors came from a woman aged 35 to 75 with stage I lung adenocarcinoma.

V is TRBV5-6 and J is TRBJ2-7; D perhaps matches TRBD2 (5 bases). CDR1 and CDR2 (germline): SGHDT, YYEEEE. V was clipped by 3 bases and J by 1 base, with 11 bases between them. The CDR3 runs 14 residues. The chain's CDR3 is CASSWSSSSYEQYF. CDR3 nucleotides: TGTGCCAGCAGCTGGTCTAGCTCGTCCTACGAGCAGTACTTC.

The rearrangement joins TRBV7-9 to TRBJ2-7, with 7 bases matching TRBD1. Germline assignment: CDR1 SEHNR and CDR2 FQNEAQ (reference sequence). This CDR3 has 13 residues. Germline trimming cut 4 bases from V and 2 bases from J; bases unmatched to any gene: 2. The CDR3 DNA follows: TGTGCCAGCAGCTCAGGGGGTCCCTACGAGCAGTACTTC. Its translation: CASSSGGPYEQYF.

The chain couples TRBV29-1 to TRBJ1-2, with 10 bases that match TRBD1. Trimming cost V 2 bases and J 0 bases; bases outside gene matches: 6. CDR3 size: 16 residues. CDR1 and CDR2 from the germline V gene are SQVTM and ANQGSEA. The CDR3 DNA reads TGCAGCGTTGAACCCCTAGGGACAGGGGCTAACTATGGCTACACCTTC. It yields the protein CSVEPLGTGANYGYTF.

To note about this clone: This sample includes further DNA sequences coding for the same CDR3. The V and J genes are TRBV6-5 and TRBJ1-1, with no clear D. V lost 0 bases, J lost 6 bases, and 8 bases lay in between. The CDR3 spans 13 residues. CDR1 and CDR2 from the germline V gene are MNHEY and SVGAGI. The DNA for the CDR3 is TGTGCCAGCAGTTACTCGCTGGGAGCTGAAGCTTTCTTT. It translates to CASSYSLGAEAFF.

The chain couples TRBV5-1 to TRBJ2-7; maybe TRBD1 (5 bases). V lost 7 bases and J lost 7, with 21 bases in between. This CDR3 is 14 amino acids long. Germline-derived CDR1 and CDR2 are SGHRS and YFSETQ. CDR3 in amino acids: CASCAGPASREQYF. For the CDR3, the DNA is TGCGCCAGCTGCGCAGGGCCAGCCTCCCGGGAGCAGTACTTC.

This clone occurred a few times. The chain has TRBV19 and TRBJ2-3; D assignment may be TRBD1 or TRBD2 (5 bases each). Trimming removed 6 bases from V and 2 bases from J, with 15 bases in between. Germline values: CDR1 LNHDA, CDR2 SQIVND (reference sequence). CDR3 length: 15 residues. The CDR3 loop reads CASSSGTGDTDTQYF. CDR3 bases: TGTGCCAGTAGCTCCGGGACCGGGGACACAGATACGCAGTATTTT.

The CDR3 nucleotides are TGCGCCAGCAGCCAAGGGGGGACCATTACAAGAACCTACGAGCAGTACTTC. Translated, it gives CASSQGGTITRTYEQYF. The J gene is TRBJ2-7, the V gene TRBV4-3, with D perhaps being TRBD1 or TRBD2 (5 bases each). This CDR3 has 17 amino acids. V lost 1 base and J lost 2, with 18 bases in between. Germline V gives CDR1 LGHNA, CDR2 YSLEER.

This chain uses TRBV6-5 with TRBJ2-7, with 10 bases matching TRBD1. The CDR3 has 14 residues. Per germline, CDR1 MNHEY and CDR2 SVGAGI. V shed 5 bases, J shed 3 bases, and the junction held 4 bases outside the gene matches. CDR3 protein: CASSTGQGFYEQYF. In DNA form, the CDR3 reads TGTGCCAGCAGTACGGGACAGGGGTTCTACGAGCAGTACTTC.

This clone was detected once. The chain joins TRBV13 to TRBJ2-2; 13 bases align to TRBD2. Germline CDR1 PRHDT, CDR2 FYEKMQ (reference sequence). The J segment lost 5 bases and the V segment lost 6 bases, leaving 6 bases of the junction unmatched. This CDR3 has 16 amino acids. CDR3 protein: CASRRTSGGRTGELFF. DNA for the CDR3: TGTGCCAGCAGGCGGACTAGCGGGGGAAGGACCGGGGAGCTGTTTTTT.

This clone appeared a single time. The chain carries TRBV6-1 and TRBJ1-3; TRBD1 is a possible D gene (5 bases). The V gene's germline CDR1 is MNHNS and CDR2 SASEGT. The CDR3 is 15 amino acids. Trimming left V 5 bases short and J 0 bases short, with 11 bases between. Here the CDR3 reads CASSRDLSSGNTIYF. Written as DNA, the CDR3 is TGTGCCAGCAGTCGGGACTTGAGCTCTGGAAACACCATATATTTT.

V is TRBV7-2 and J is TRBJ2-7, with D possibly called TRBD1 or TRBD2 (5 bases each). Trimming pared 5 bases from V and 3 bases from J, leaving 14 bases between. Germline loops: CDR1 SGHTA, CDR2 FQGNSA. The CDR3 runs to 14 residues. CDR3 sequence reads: CASSLGVLHYEQYF. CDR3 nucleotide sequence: TGTGCCAGCAGCCTGGGGGTTCTCCACTACGAGCAGTACTTC.

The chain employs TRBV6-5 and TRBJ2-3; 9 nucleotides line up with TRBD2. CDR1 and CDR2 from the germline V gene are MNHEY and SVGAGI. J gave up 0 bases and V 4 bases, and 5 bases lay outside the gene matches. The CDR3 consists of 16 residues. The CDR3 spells CASSSLAGGSTDTQYF. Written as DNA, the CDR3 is TGTGCCAGCAGTTCCCTGGCGGGGGGGAGCACAGATACGCAGTATTTT.

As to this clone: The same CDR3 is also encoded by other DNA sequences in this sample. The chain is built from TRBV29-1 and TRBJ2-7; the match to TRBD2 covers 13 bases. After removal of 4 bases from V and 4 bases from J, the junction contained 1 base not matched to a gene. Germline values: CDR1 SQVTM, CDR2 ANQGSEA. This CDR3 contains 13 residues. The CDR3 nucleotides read TGCAGCGTTGGGGGACTAGCGGGATACGAGCAGTACTTC. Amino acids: CSVGGLAGYEQYF.

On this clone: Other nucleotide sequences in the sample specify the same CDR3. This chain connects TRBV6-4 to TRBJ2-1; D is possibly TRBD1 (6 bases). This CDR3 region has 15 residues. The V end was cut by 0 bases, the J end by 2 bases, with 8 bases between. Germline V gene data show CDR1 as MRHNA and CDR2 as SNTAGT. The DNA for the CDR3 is TGTGCCAGCAGTGACTCTGGGGGCCCCTACAATGAGCAGTTCTTC. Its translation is CASSDSGGPYNEQFF.

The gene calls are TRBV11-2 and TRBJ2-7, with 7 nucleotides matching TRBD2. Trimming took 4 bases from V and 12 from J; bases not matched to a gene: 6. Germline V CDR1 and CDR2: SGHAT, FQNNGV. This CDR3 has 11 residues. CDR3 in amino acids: CASSSTSRAYF. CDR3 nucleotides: TGTGCCAGCAGCTCGACTAGCAGGGCGTACTTC. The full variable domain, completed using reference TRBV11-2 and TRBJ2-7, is EAGVAQSPRYKIIEKRQSVAFWCNPISGHATLYWYQQILGQGPKLLIQFQNNGVVDDSQLPKDRFSAERLKGVDSTLKIQPAKLEDSAVYLCASSSTSRAYFGPGTRLTVT.

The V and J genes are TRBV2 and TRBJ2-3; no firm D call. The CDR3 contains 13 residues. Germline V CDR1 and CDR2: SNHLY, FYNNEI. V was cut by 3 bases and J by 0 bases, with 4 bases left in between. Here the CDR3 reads CASSDFSTDTQYF. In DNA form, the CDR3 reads TGTGCCAGCAGTGACTTTAGCACAGATACGCAGTATTTT.

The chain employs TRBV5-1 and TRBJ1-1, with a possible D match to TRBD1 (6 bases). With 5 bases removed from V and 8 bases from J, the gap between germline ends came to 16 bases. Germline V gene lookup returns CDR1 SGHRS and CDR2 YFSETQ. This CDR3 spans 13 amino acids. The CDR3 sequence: CASRDSPLPEAFF. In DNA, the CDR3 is TGCGCCAGCAGGGACAGCCCTCTTCCCGAAGCTTTCTTT.

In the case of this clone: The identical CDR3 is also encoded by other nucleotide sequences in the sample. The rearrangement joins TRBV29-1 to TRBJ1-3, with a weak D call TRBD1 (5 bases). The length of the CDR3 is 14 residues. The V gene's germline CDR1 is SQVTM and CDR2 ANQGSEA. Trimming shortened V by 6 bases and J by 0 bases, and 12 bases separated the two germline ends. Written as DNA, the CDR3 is TGCAGCGTGGGGCTCGGGCACTCTGGAAACACCATATATTTT. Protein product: CSVGLGHSGNTIYF. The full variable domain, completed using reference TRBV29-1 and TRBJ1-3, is SAVISQKPSRDICQRGTSLTIQCQVDSQVTMMFWYRQQPGQSLTLIATANQGSEATYESGFVIDKFPISRPNLTFSTLTVSNMSPEDSSIYLCSVGLGHSGNTIYFGEGSWLTVV.

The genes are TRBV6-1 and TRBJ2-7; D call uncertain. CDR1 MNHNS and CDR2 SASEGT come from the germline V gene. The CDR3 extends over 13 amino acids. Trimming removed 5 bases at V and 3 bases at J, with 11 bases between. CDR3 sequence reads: CASSLGSIYEQYF. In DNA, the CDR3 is TGTGCCAGCAGTTTGGGCAGCATCTACGAGCAGTACTTC.

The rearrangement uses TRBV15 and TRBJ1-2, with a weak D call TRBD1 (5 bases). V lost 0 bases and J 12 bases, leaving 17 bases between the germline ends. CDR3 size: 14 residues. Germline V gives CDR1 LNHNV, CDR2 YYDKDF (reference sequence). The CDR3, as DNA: TGTGCCACCAGCAGAGATTCTCGCAAGGGGCTGAACACCTTC. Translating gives CATSRDSRKGLNTF.

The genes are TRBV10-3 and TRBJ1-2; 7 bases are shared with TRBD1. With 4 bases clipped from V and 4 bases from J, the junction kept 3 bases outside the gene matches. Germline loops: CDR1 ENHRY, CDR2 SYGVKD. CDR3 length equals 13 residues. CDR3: CAISGQGSYGYTF. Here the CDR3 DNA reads TGTGCCATCAGTGGACAGGGAAGCTATGGCTACACCTTC.